The sequence of this T cell receptor beta chain was determined in a study of cytomegalovirus exposure and HLA in healthy donors (dated by TCRdb to the late 2010s). Broadly, across the study: An earlier analysis of about 530 of the donors reported 276 Gb of sequence data and 117 million unique TCR beta sequences obtained from roughly 170 million T cells. An early release covering roughly 640 HLA-typed donors comprised about 300 gigabases of sequencing data and 85 million to 100 million unique TCR sequences. Of the 300 to 450 genotyped donors, 81% were placed in the genetic ancestry cluster associated with self-reported Caucasian donors. The study aimed to test whether cataloging public T cell receptors could reveal signatures of past pathogen exposure. The study used immunosequencing to profile the T cell repertoires of several hundred subjects and linked those repertoires to cytomegalovirus serostatus. Along with the approximately 650-subject first cohort, a separate validation cohort of approximately 110 different subjects was used. High-throughput TCR immunosequencing, statistical association of individual TCRs with disease status, and machine learning were combined to predict cytomegalovirus infection status. In a later analysis, previously published TCR beta repertoires from about 640 donors were re-analyzed and high-resolution HLA genotyping was added so that TCR occurrence patterns could be studied. In the later analysis, no new phenotypic data were used to find candidate immune exposures; instead, reliance was placed on TCR beta sequences and their occurrence across donors. To decide whether each TCR beta V gene segment behaved as functional or pseudogenic, an earlier analysis of over 500 of the donors relied on high-throughput TCR beta sequencing. Donor age, sex, ethnicity and CMV serostatus were compiled together with the repertoire data. A later genetic analysis took genome-wide SNP genotypes for about three fifths of the roughly 670 donors and used that subset as a discovery cohort. Every repertoire in the discovery cohort had been generated on one and the same sequencing platform. HLA typing covered class I and class II loci at four-digit resolution. Typing coverage differed by locus: A, B, C, DRB1 and DQB1 were typed in about 620-640 donors, DQA1 in roughly 510, DPA1 in 600 to 610, and DPB1 in 450 to 480. About 5 DR-DQ haplotypes were handled as single units for association and clustering, since linkage in the cohort was strong. Among a few hundred genotyped donors of the cohort, an average of approximately 240,000 unique TCR beta nucleotide sequences were sequenced per donor, around 18% of them non-productive. General conclusions and limits of the study: Specific HLA alleles were associated with 15,000 to 20,000 TCR beta sequences at a false discovery rate of 0.05 in a later analysis. The 87-base-pair reads could not distinguish some IMGT-functional V segments, including TRBV6-2 and TRBV6-3, so those segments were excluded. The study gave a list of roughly 150 TCR beta chains associated with cytomegalovirus. In a later analysis, TCR association rates were found to vary across HLA loci, with the most associated TCRs seen for DRB1 alleles and the fewest for HLA-C alleles. Because counts were too low, seventeen rarely observed V segments, including chromosome 9 orphons, were left out of the earlier analysis of 587 of the donors. Cytomegalovirus status was reported to be diagnosed by the classifier with high specificity and sensitivity in both the original and validation cohorts. Most TCR sequences were observed very rarely across donors, whereas some public TCRs were present in many individuals. HLA typing was unavailable for some donors at each locus, so association tests used only the typed subset. A further reported finding was that TCR beta sequences accurately predicted the HLA-A and HLA-B alleles for most subjects in the first cohort. In a later analysis, most CMV-associated TCR beta chains were found to appear HLA-restricted, with HLA associations seemingly driven largely by CMV exposure. According to a later genetic analysis, donors in an Asian-associated ancestry cluster had fewer N-insertions in productive TCRs than the approximately 700-donor mean. In a later analysis, HLA-associated TCR beta chains were found to be more clonally expanded and to have lower generation probabilities than equally common non-associated chains. Strong co-occurrence of HLA alleles, especially DR and DQ, made assigning TCR associations to individual alleles difficult. A later analysis reported that several top co-occurrence clusters appeared linked to parvovirus B19, influenza, CMV and Epstein-Barr virus. CMV serostatus was the only immune exposure information available for the cohort. Presence/absence analyses assumed roughly uniform sequencing depth across donors, an assumption that may not hold. In an earlier analysis of around 600 of the donors, most TCR beta V segments appeared in productive rearrangements about 90% or about 30% of the time, broadly matching IMGT annotations. A later genetic analysis associated a missense DCLRE1C variant with V-gene and J-gene trimming of TCR beta chains, and an independent cohort replicated the association. The authors suggested that the approach could potentially be extended to other disease states and immunological phenotypes. The cohort was sequenced for TCR beta chains only, and without alpha or paired-chain data the features that could be detected were limited. A cluster of highly shared sequence variants was judged likely to be a technical artifact of the sequencing pipeline. Three of the identified cytomegalovirus-associated TCR beta chains were confirmed in vitro to be specific for cytomegalovirus antigens. Correlated functional status among segregating V segments might be attributable to linkage disequilibrium, but an unknown experimental factor could not be ruled out.

On this clone itself: Its target antigen remains unknown. Base qualities are not at hand, and no much larger clone is one base apart.

The cohort was made up of 500 to 850 healthy bone marrow donors. All cohort members were sampled while nominally healthy, although unrecorded immune exposures were likely present. The donor tested CMV seronegative and was one of the 352 seronegative cohort members. A peripheral blood sample was collected from each donor, and TCR beta sequencing was performed on peripheral blood mononuclear cells. Genomic DNA extraction from the blood cell samples was performed with the Qiagen DNeasy Blood Extraction Kit. As encoded in the germline V gene, CDR1 is MNHNS while CDR2 is SASEGT. Including cysteine and phenylalanine, the CDR3 has 15 amino acids. CDR3 DNA only is kept here, 45 bases in frame from base 1. A distance of 5 bases separates the germline ends of V and J, which lose 2 bases and 0 bases respectively. Preparation of the library involved the immunoSEQ multiplex PCR assay. A mixture of 60 forward primers for TCR Vbeta segments and 13 reverse primers for TCR Jbeta segments was used in the multiplex PCR. The CDR3 region of rearranged TCR beta genes was amplified from genomic DNA by a multiplex PCR assay. Amplified TCR beta libraries were sequenced as 87-base-pair reads on the Illumina HiSeq System. As for how the authors treated the data: In a later analysis, about 80 million unique TCR beta chains were counted across the 500 to 850 repertoires, and some 10 million of these chains were shared by at least two donors. Raw reads were error-corrected and collapsed into unique sequences with a nearest-neighbor algorithm that merged closely related sequences to remove PCR and sequencing errors. To assign V, D and J gene segments, CDR3 sequences were aligned to IMGT reference sequences. Each retained sequence needed at least a six-nucleotide match to both a V gene segment and a J gene segment. Rearrangements were classified as productive when the CDR3 lacked stop codons and remained in frame with V and J, and all other rearrangements were classified as non-productive. Following IMGT convention, CDR3 was defined as the stretch from the second conserved V-encoded cysteine up to the conserved J-encoded phenylalanine. The earlier analysis of 500 to 600 of the donors excluded sequences that lacked an unambiguous match to a single V gene segment. In an earlier analysis of several hundred of the donors, a V segment was called functional when productive rearrangements were above 56.7%, and segregating when the standard deviation between donors exceeded 5%. To diagnose cytomegalovirus status from the catalog of TCR beta chain sequences, a statistical classification framework was built. In a later analysis, TCR nucleotide sequences were compared against IMGT/GENE-DB human TR gene sequences so that V and J genes could be assigned. In a later analysis, CDR3 sequences and most-parsimonious VDJ recombination scenarios were assigned using the TCRdist pipeline. In a later analysis, each TCR beta chain was defined by its CDR3 amino acid sequence together with its V-gene family, and reads without a unique V-gene family were excluded. A later analysis removed roughly 590 highly shared, low-generation-probability nucleotide sequences to deal with suspected cross-contamination and a sequencing artifact. A later analysis calculated a clonal expansion index for each public chain from normalized within-repertoire ranks of inferred template counts. In a later analysis, generation probabilities were computed with a VDJ recombination model fitted to out-of-frame rearrangements, and the resulting probabilities were checked against IGoR. In a later analysis, TCR-TCR, TCR-HLA and TCR-CMV co-occurrence was scored with hypergeometric tests, and a repertoire-size bias correction was applied to TCR pairs. In a later analysis, false discovery rates were estimated by permuting HLA or CMV assignments 20 times. In a later analysis, co-occurring TCRs were grouped using DBSCAN, and TCRdist sequence similarity was added for clustering within HLA-allele-positive subsets. Repertoires with fewer than 30,000 or more than 120,000 public chains, plus five repertoires with anomalous nucleotide sharing, were excluded from co-occurrence clustering. Held by TCRdb, this immuneACCESS table contains in-frame sequences only and omits some clones. Under half of the omission traces to an unresolved V gene where checked; the cause of the rest is unknown. The DNA was the basis for D and trimming; V, J and clone size are from that table. The table for this sample lists some 150,000 clones; 75% to 85% of them were counted only once. The ten largest clones represent approximately 1.1% of the sample.

This clonotype was sampled from a male donor in good health and CMV-seronegative. This receptor chain uses TRBV6-1 and TRBJ1-6; tentative D gene TRBD1, with 5 bases matching. The specimen sequenced was PBMCs. The DNA sequence is as follows: TGTGCCAGCAGTGAAACAGGCTCCTATAATTCACCCCTCCACTTT. This encodes CASSETGSYNSPLHF.